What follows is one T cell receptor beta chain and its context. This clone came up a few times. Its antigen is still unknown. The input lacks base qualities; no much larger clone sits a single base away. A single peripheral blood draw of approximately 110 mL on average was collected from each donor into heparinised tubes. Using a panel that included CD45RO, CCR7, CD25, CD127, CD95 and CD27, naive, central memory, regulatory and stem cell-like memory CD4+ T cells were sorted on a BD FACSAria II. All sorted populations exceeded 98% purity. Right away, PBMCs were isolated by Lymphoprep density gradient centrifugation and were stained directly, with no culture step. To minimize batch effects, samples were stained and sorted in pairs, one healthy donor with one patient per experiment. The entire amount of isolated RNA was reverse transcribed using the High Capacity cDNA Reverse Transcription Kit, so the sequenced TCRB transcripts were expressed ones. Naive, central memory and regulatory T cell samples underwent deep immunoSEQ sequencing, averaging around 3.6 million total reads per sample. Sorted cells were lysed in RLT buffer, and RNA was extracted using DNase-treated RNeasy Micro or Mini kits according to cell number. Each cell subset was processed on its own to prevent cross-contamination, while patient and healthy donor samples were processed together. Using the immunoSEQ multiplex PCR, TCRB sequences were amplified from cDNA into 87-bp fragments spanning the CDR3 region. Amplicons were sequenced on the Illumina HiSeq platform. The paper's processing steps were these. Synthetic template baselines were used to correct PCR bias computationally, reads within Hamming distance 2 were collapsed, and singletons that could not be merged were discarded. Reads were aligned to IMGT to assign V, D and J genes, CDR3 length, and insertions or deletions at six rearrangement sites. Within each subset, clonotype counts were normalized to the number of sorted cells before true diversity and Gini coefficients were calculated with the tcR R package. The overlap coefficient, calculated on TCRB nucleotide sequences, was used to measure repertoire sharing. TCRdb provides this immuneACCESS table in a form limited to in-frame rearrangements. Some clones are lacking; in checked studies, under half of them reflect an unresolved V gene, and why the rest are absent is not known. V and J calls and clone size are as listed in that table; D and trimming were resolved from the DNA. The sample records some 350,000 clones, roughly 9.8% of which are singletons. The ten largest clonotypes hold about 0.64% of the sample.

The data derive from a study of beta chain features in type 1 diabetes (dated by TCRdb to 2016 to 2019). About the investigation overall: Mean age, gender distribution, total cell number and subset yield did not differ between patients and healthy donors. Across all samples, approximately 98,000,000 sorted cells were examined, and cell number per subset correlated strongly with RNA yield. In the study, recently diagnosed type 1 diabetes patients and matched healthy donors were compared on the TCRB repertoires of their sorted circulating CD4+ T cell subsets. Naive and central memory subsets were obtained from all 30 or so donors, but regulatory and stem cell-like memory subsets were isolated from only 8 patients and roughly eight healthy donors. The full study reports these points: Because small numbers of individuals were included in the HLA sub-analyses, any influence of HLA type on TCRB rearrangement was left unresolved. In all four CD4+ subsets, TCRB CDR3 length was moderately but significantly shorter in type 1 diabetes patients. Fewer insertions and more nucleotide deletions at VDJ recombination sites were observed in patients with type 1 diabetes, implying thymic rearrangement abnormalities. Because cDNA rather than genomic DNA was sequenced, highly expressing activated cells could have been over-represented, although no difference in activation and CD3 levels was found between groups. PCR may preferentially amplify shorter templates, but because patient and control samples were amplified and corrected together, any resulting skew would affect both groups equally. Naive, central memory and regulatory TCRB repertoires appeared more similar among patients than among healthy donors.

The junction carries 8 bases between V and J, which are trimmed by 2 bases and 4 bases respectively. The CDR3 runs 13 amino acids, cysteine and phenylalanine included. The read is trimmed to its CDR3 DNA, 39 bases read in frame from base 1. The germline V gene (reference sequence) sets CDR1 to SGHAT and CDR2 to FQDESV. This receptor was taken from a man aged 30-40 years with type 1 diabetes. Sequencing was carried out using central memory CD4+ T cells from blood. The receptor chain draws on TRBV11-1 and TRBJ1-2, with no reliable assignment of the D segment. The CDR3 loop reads CASSLRRGYGYTF. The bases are TGTGCCAGCAGCTTACGGCGAGGCTATGGCTACACCTTC.